These T cell receptor beta chains were read from a single sample in a study of shared clonotypes between healthy human individuals. Assay used: immunoSEQ multiplex PCR; TCRdb lists only in-frame clones, some missing. There are roughly 490,000 clones in the sample; around 80% occur only once, and roughly 13% lies in the top ten. What was sequenced was PBMCs. The receptors were gathered from a woman in her thirties or forties in good health. Some clones in this sample may be carry-over from other donors' samples. Both conserved end residues are part of each CDR3. The order of the fields is D gene, clone size, V gene, J gene, CDR3 protein, CDR3 DNA. The D gene is left open where the match is weak. A clone size is listed for some rows: how often the clone was seen (once, few, many), or a class if it is expanded.

d_call: TRBD2; clone_size: NA; v_call: TRBV30; j_call: TRBJ2-7; cdr3_aa: CAWSSGLAVAYEQYF; cdr3_nt: TGTGCCTGGAGTTCCGGACTAGCGGTTGCCTACGAGCAGTACTTC
d_call: NA; clone_size: NA; v_call: TRBV18; j_call: TRBJ1-1; cdr3_aa: CASSPPDSPRYTEAFF; cdr3_nt: TGTGCCAGCTCACCACCAGACAGTCCTAGGTATACTGAAGCTTTCTTT
d_call: TRBD2; clone_size: NA; v_call: TRBV10-3; j_call: TRBJ2-1; cdr3_aa: CAISASHHLAGGSYNEQFF; cdr3_nt: TGTGCCATCAGTGCCTCCCACCACTTAGCGGGAGGCTCCTACAATGAGCAGTTCTTC
d_call: NA; clone_size: NA; v_call: TRBV27; j_call: TRBJ1-4; cdr3_aa: CASKLGASEKLFF; cdr3_nt: TGTGCCAGCAAACTGGGGGCAAGTGAAAAACTGTTTTTT
d_call: NA; clone_size: NA; v_call: TRBV9; j_call: TRBJ2-1; cdr3_aa: CASSPPPARNNEQFF; cdr3_nt: TGTGCCAGCAGCCCCCCCCCGGCGCGAAACAATGAGCAGTTCTTC
d_call: NA; clone_size: NA; v_call: TRBV28; j_call: TRBJ2-3; cdr3_aa: CASSLPGEGTDTQYF; cdr3_nt: TGTGCCAGCAGTTTGCCCGGGGAGGGCACAGATACGCAGTATTTT
d_call: NA; clone_size: NA; v_call: TRBV6-5; j_call: TRBJ2-7; cdr3_aa: CASNGPYEQYF; cdr3_nt: TGTGCCAGCAACGGCCCCTACGAGCAGTACTTC
d_call: NA; clone_size: few; v_call: TRBV6-1; j_call: TRBJ1-1; cdr3_aa: CASSQGYTEAFF; cdr3_nt: TGTGCCAGCAGCCAGGGTTACACTGAAGCTTTCTTT
d_call: NA; clone_size: few; v_call: TRBV5-1; j_call: TRBJ2-3; cdr3_aa: CASSAGGQRTDTQYF; cdr3_nt: TGCGCCAGCAGCGCCGGCGGACAGCGCACAGATACGCAGTATTTT
d_call: TRBD2; clone_size: NA; v_call: TRBV6-1; j_call: TRBJ2-3; cdr3_aa: CATLAGAFTDTQYF; cdr3_nt: TGTGCCACACTAGCGGGGGCCTTCACAGATACGCAGTATTTT
d_call: NA; clone_size: NA; v_call: TRBV11-2; j_call: TRBJ1-1; cdr3_aa: CASSFPGLLDTEAFF; cdr3_nt: TGTGCCAGCAGTTTCCCGGGACTTCTGGACACTGAAGCTTTCTTT
d_call: NA; clone_size: NA; v_call: TRBV11-2; j_call: TRBJ2-7; cdr3_aa: CASSYPGGSVSYEQYF; cdr3_nt: TGTGCCAGCAGCTACCCAGGAGGGAGTGTCTCCTACGAGCAGTACTTC
d_call: NA; clone_size: few; v_call: TRBV7-9; j_call: TRBJ2-5; cdr3_aa: CASSLDVLQAQYF; cdr3_nt: TGTGCCAGCAGCTTAGACGTTTTACAGGCCCAGTACTTC
d_call: TRBD2; clone_size: NA; v_call: TRBV18; j_call: TRBJ2-7; cdr3_aa: CASSPLSGRATYEQYF; cdr3_nt: TGTGCCAGCTCACCACTTAGCGGGAGGGCCACCTACGAGCAGTACTTC
d_call: NA; clone_size: NA; v_call: TRBV7-8; j_call: TRBJ2-3; cdr3_aa: CASSPNTDTQYF; cdr3_nt: TGTGCCAGTAGCCCAAACACAGATACGCAGTATTTT
d_call: NA; clone_size: NA; v_call: TRBV7-6; j_call: TRBJ2-2; cdr3_aa: CASSHDRPNTGELFF; cdr3_nt: TGTGCCAGCAGCCATGACAGGCCGAACACCGGGGAGCTGTTTTTT
d_call: TRBD2; clone_size: NA; v_call: TRBV2; j_call: TRBJ2-1; cdr3_aa: CASQGLAGGEQFF; cdr3_nt: TGTGCCAGCCAGGGACTAGCGGGAGGTGAGCAGTTCTTC
d_call: NA; clone_size: NA; v_call: TRBV2; j_call: TRBJ2-7; cdr3_aa: CASKGDTWGEQYF; cdr3_nt: TGTGCCAGCAAAGGGGATACCTGGGGGGAGCAGTACTTC
d_call: NA; clone_size: few; v_call: TRBV19; j_call: TRBJ1-5; cdr3_aa: CASSMNPGNSNQPQHF; cdr3_nt: TGTGCCAGTAGTATGAATCCAGGGAATAGCAATCAGCCCCAGCATTTT
d_call: NA; clone_size: NA; v_call: TRBV6-5; j_call: TRBJ2-1; cdr3_aa: CASSYGGEQFF; cdr3_nt: TGTGCCAGCAGTTACGGCGGTGAGCAGTTCTTC
d_call: NA; clone_size: NA; v_call: TRBV5-5; j_call: TRBJ1-2; cdr3_aa: CASRSGGDTLISF; cdr3_nt: TGTGCCAGCAGGTCCGGGGGGGACACCCTTATTTCCTTC
d_call: NA; clone_size: NA; v_call: TRBV13; j_call: TRBJ2-7; cdr3_aa: CASSFVWGSSYEQYF; cdr3_nt: TGTGCCAGCAGCTTCGTATGGGGGAGCTCCTACGAGCAGTACTTC
d_call: NA; clone_size: once; v_call: TRBV11-3; j_call: TRBJ2-7; cdr3_aa: CASSLGGERAYEQYF; cdr3_nt: TGTGCCAGCAGCTTAGGAGGAGAGAGAGCCTACGAGCAGTACTTC
d_call: TRBD1; clone_size: NA; v_call: TRBV28; j_call: TRBJ1-5; cdr3_aa: CASRILGEGAGEDQPQHF; cdr3_nt: TGTGCCAGCAGGATTCTCGGAGAGGGGGCAGGGGAGGATCAGCCCCAGCATTTT
d_call: TRBD1; clone_size: once; v_call: TRBV27; j_call: TRBJ1-2; cdr3_aa: CASRPTGGADGYTF; cdr3_nt: TGTGCCAGCAGACCCACAGGGGGCGCCGATGGCTACACCTTC
d_call: NA; clone_size: NA; v_call: TRBV2; j_call: TRBJ2-5; cdr3_aa: CASKGWETQYF; cdr3_nt: TGTGCCAGCAAAGGGTGGGAGACCCAGTACTTC
d_call: NA; clone_size: NA; v_call: TRBV5-1; j_call: TRBJ2-5; cdr3_aa: CASSLDGTSIETQYF; cdr3_nt: TGCGCCAGCAGCTTGGATGGGACCTCAATAGAGACCCAGTACTTC
d_call: NA; clone_size: NA; v_call: TRBV5-4; j_call: TRBJ2-2; cdr3_aa: CASSLEGAANTGELFF; cdr3_nt: TGTGCCAGCAGCTTGGAAGGGGCGGCGAACACCGGGGAGCTGTTTTTT
d_call: TRBD2; clone_size: NA; v_call: TRBV15; j_call: TRBJ2-1; cdr3_aa: CATSRTSPGSEGGDNEQFF; cdr3_nt: TGTGCCACCAGCAGAACCTCCCCTGGGTCTGAGGGAGGGGACAATGAGCAGTTCTTC
d_call: NA; clone_size: NA; v_call: TRBV5-1; j_call: TRBJ2-7; cdr3_aa: CASSFGPSSYEQYF; cdr3_nt: TGCGCCAGCAGCTTCGGGCCCAGCTCCTACGAGCAGTACTTC
d_call: NA; clone_size: NA; v_call: TRBV5-4; j_call: TRBJ2-3; cdr3_aa: CASSLLDTQYF; cdr3_nt: TGTGCCAGCAGCTTGCTCGATACGCAGTATTTT
d_call: NA; clone_size: NA; v_call: TRBV12-5; j_call: TRBJ1-1; cdr3_aa: CASGLVLNRQGGLNTEAFF; cdr3_nt: TGTGCTAGTGGTTTGGTACTGAACAGGCAAGGGGGATTGAACACTGAAGCTTTCTTT
d_call: NA; clone_size: NA; v_call: TRBV7-2; j_call: TRBJ1-1; cdr3_aa: CASQPVRENTEAFF; cdr3_nt: TGTGCCAGTCAACCTGTCAGGGAGAACACTGAAGCTTTCTTT
d_call: NA; clone_size: NA; v_call: TRBV5-4; j_call: TRBJ1-1; cdr3_aa: CASSLRWGNGGAFF; cdr3_nt: TGTGCCAGCAGCTTGCGGTGGGGGAACGGGGGAGCTTTCTTT
d_call: NA; clone_size: NA; v_call: TRBV6-5; j_call: TRBJ1-2; cdr3_aa: CASSSQDTFNYGYTF; cdr3_nt: TGTGCCAGCAGTTCCCAGGACACCTTTAACTATGGCTACACCTTC
d_call: TRBD1; clone_size: NA; v_call: TRBV28; j_call: TRBJ1-5; cdr3_aa: CASRPGTGGVFFNQPQHF; cdr3_nt: TGTGCCAGCAGACCCGGGACAGGGGGCGTCTTTTTCAATCAGCCCCAGCATTTT
d_call: NA; clone_size: NA; v_call: TRBV11-1; j_call: TRBJ1-1; cdr3_aa: CASSLTAPSGKAFF; cdr3_nt: TGTGCCAGCAGCTTAACTGCTCCATCAGGTAAAGCTTTCTTT
d_call: TRBD2; clone_size: few; v_call: TRBV28; j_call: TRBJ2-1; cdr3_aa: CASRVGAGGSYNEQFF; cdr3_nt: TGTGCCAGCAGGGTGGGAGCGGGAGGTTCCTACAATGAGCAGTTCTTC
d_call: NA; clone_size: NA; v_call: TRBV6-5; j_call: TRBJ1-4; cdr3_aa: CASSYSGAEKLFF; cdr3_nt: TGTGCCAGCAGTTACTCAGGGGCCGAAAAACTGTTTTTT
d_call: NA; clone_size: NA; v_call: TRBV10-3; j_call: TRBJ2-1; cdr3_aa: CAISDRGDGNEQFF; cdr3_nt: TGTGCCATCAGTGATCGAGGGGATGGCAATGAGCAGTTCTTC
d_call: TRBD2; clone_size: NA; v_call: TRBV11-2; j_call: TRBJ2-7; cdr3_aa: CASSLGLASSYEQYF; cdr3_nt: TGTGCCAGCAGCCTCGGACTAGCGAGCTCCTACGAGCAGTACTTC